This T cell receptor (beta chain) was observed in a study of T cell responses to AZD1222 COVID-19 vaccine. Overall study findings and caveats: Samples come after the peak T cell response, not at day 14. White British donors predominated, females outnumbered males, and clonal diversity was possibly underestimated.

On this clone: Antigen: not known.

The CDR3 loop spans 18 amino acids. CDR1 is MNHNY and CDR2 is SVGAGI in the germline V gene (reference sequence). V shed 5 bases and J shed 3 bases, with 23 bases lying between them. Assay: immunoSEQ multiplex PCR; the TCRdb copy retains only in-frame clones and omits some. Of about 69,000 clones listed, less than 90% are singletons. The sequenced sample was peripheral blood, obtained 28 days after the second AZD1222 dose. This TCR was sampled from an adult who received the AZD1222 COVID-19 vaccine. This rearrangement joins TRBV6-6 to TRBJ1-5, with TRBD1 as a possible D gene (6 bases). CDR3 region: CASSPIGPGAHLNQPQHF. The CDR3, as DNA: TGTGCCAGCAGTCCAATCGGGCCAGGGGCCCATCTCAATCAGCCCCAGCATTTT.